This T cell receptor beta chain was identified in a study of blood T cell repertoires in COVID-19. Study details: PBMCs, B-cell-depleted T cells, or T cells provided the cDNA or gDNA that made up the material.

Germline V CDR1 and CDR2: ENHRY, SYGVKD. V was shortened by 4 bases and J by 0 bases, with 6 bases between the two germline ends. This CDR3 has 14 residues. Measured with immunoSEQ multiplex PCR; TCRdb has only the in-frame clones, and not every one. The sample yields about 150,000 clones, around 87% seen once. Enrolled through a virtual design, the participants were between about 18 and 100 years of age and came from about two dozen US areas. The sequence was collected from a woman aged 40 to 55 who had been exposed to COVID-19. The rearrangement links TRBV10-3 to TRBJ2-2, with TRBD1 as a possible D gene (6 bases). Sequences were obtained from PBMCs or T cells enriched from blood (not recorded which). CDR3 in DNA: TGTGCCATCAGTGGGACAGCGAACACCGGGGAGCTGTTTTTT. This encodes CAISGTANTGELFF.